This TCR beta chain was identified during a study of graft-versus-host responses after intestinal transplantation. The CDR3 loop spans 14 amino acids. V was trimmed by 4 bases and J by 7 bases, leaving 17 bases between them. Germline V lookup: CDR1 SGHRS, CDR2 YFSETQ. The sample holds one count of this clone. What it recognizes is unknown. The protocol was immunoSEQ multiplex PCR, while the TCRdb copy is restricted to in-frame clones and leaves out a portion. This table holds approximately 79,000 clones, roughly 80% found once. Overall study findings and caveats: GvH clones were found in recipient marrow; some appeared first in ileum or blood.

This TCR came from a human donor who received an intestinal transplant. The sequences come from unstimulated CD4+ T cells sorted from spleen or lymph node cells, collected before intestinal transplant. The chain recombines TRBV5-1 with TRBJ2-5; D may be TRBD1 (7 bases). The CDR3, as DNA: TGCGCCAGCAGCCAATCGGGGGACAGTAGGACCCAGTACTTC. It translates to CASSQSGDSRTQYF. The whole variable domain, filled in from reference TRBV5-1 and TRBJ2-5, reads KAGVTQTPRYLIKTRGQQVTLSCSPISGHRSVSWYQQTPGQGLQFLFEYFSETQRNKGNFPGRFSGRQFSNSRSEMNVSTLELGDSALYLCASSQSGDSRTQYFGPGTRLLVL.